This TCR beta chain derives from a study of T cell repertoires in cytomegalovirus infection. TCRdb re-called the reads through MiXCR, storing one row per CDR3 protein. This table holds about 130,000 distinct CDR3 sequences, approximately 30% found once. The CDR3 consists of 15 residues. Germline lookup yields CDR1 SEHNR and CDR2 FQNEAQ (reference sequence). V lost 1 base and J lost 6, with 13 bases in between. As regards this clonotype: Its specificity is not known.

The input for sequencing was CD8+ T cells from cultured PBMCs, taken from culture after CMV antigen stimulation. The clonotype originates from a human donor in good health (CMV status not recorded). Some clones in this sample may be carry-over from other donors' samples. This chain uses TRBV7-9 with TRBJ1-5; possible D gene TRBD1, 5 bases. As DNA, the CDR3 is TGTGCCAGCAGCTTAGGATGGGGCGCAGGTCAGCCCCAGCATTTT. It is translated as CASSLGWGAGQPQHF.